This T cell receptor (beta chain) was identified in a study of molecular identifiers for immune sequencing clone quantification. The overall study: Four portions were sequenced after RNA from about 20,000 or 100,000 naive CD8 cells was split five ways in replicates. General observations from the study: Highly expanded clone sizes could be underestimated by identical TCR molecules sharing a barcode. Over 99% of CMV-specific effector molecules, but under 1% of naive ones, were in clones above 20 copies.

The authors built bulk TCR libraries by previously described methods with listed TCR primers. Using its own MiXCR run on the PCR reads, TCRdb lists one record per CDR3 protein. The data show about 630,000 distinct CDR3 sequences, over 25% seen once. The CDR3 contains 15 residues. The germline CDR1 and CDR2 sequences are MNHNS and SASEGT. Trimming stripped 3 bases from V and 2 bases from J, with 13 bases between. The count of this clonotype is one. Its specificity is not known. Sequences were obtained from naive CD8+ T cells from blood, with Jurkat cell RNA spiked in. Indicated subset: FACS-sorted CD8+CD4-CCR7+CD45RA+ naive T cells. This clonotype was sampled from a human donor in good health. Some libraries in this study had Jurkat cell RNA spiked in. The chain employs TRBV6-1 and TRBJ2-5; maybe TRBD2 (6 bases). For the CDR3, the DNA is TGTGCCAGCAGTGAGCCCCGGGGGATTCAAGAGACCCAGTACTTC. This gives the protein CASSEPRGIQETQYF.